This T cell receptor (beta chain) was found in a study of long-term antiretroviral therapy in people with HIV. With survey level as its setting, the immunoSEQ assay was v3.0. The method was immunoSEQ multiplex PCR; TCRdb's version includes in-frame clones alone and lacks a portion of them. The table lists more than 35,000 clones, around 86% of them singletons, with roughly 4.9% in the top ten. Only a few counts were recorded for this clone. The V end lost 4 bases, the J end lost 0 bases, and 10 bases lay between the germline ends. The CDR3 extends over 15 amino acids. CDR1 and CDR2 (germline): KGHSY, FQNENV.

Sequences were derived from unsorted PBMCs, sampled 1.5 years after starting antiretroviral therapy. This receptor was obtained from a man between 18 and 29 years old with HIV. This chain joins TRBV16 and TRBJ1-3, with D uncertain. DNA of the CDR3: TGTGCCAGCAGCCCTCAATCTTTCTCTGGAAACACCATATATTTT. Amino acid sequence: CASSPQSFSGNTIYF.